This T cell receptor beta chain was documented in a study of shared clonotypes between healthy human individuals. Study-wide background: Ranging from 18 to 49 in age, donors were a couple of women and a few men. Per-donor plates numbered three CD4 naive, three CD4 memory, two CD8 naive and one CD8 memory.

Concerning this clone itself: At the DNA level, this CDR3 is encoded by other sequences in the same sample as well.

In the naive CD8 group, cells lacked CD45RO and were positively selected for CCR7, so terminally differentiated effector memory CD45RA+ cells were left out. Germline values: CDR1 PRHDT, CDR2 FYEKMQ (reference sequence). With 1 base removed from V and 3 bases from J, the gap between germline ends came to 8 bases. The length of the CDR3 is 14 residues. The test was conducted at deep level. Sequencing was performed with immunoSEQ multiplex PCR; in TCRdb, only in-frame clones are kept and a portion is missing. The sample lists some 2,000,000 clones; about 95% were seen once. This sequence joins TRBV13 and TRBJ2-3; D uncertain. The sample was naive CD8+ T cells sorted from blood. This clonotype was sampled from a man between 18 and 29 years old in good health. In DNA form, the CDR3 reads TGTGCCAGCAGCTTAGAAGGGCCGACAGATACGCAGTATTTT. This translates into CASSLEGPTDTQYF. The whole variable domain, remainder taken from reference TRBV13 and TRBJ2-3, is AAGVIQSPRHLIKEKRETATLKCYPIPRHDTVYWYQQGPGQDPQFLISFYEKMQSDKGSIPDRFSAQQFSDYHSELNMSSLELGDSALYFCASSLEGPTDTQYFGPGTRLTVL.